This T cell receptor beta chain was profiled in a study of blood T cells in healthy people across ages (dated by TCRdb to about 2015). Regarding the complete study: Template switching captured roughly one uniquely barcoded TCR beta cDNA molecule per two T cells in model experiments. Age-related changes in TCR beta repertoire diversity were measured in the study by deep sequencing normalized with unique cDNA molecular identifiers. Donors were grouped into four age groups: young (average approximately 15 years), middle-aged (roughly 37), aged (around 66) and long-lived (about 90). To avoid experimental bias, donors of different ages were randomly spread across the sequencing lanes. Using the same blood draw, the study looked at two additional independent replicas of 1 million unique cDNA reads for two donors, one aged 18 to 30 and the other aged 80 or older.

The roughly 37 donors, aged roughly 6 to 95 years, were systemically healthy Caucasian individuals from Russia. Each donor gave 8 to 10 milliliters of peripheral blood, collected into EDTA-treated Vacutainer tubes. Ficoll-Paque density-gradient centrifugation was used to isolate PBMCs, with at least 7 million per sample. Total RNA was extracted from PBMCs with Trizol reagent, with at least 5 micrograms obtained per sample. For every donor, an aliquot of PBMCs went through flow cytometry to measure the percentages of naive CD45RAhigh/CD27high T cells. Overall study results and their limits: The percentage of naive T cells measured by flow cytometry correlated strongly with observed TCR beta diversity. As age increased, observed TCR beta diversity per million T cells dropped in a roughly linear way, and a significant reduction was already evident by age about 40. Because donor CMV infection status was unknown, age-related changes in expanded clonotypes were potentially confounded. The long-lived group showed more naive CD4+ T cells, fewer expanded clones and increased TCR diversity than the aged group, suggesting age selection. Since profiling was done on bulk unsorted PBMCs, naive and antigen-experienced compartments could not be conclusively compared. Total diversity estimates from one million sequenced T cells were considered lower bounds and underestimates.

Concerning this clonotype itself: There is no known antigen for this receptor. The input lacks base qualities; no much larger clone sits a single base away.

The library came from 5' RACE. Sequencing used an Illumina HiSeq 2500. A second about 6 to 11 cycle PCR used a sample-barcoded 5' primer and a J-beta primer mix. A unique molecular identifier was introduced onto each TCR beta cDNA molecule by a template-switch 5' adaptor carrying 12 random nucleotides. Each sample yielded at least 3 million CDR3-containing paired-end reads. The Mint cDNA synthesis kit, primed by a TRBC-specific oligonucleotide, was used to synthesize first-strand cDNA from all RNA. All cDNA was treated with uracil-DNA glycosylase and then went through a first 18-cycle PCR with the universal primers M1SS and BC2_uni_R. The study's own analysis went as follows. Normalization of each sample was performed by random selection of 1 million high-quality reads, each carrying a distinct molecular identifier. Instead of being binned into consensus sequences, reads with shared molecular identifiers were discarded. MiTCR, run with a Q25 quality threshold and the strictest error-elimination algorithm, handled CDR3 identification, clonotype clustering and error correction. A nonparametric unseen species model with Euler transformation was used to estimate lower-bound total TCR beta diversity. TCRdb redid the processing of the public reads, applying fastp at Q25 and MiXCR, and retained in-frame beta chains. CDR3 protein duplicates are merged, each entry listing the most common genes and DNA. Here the V and J calls rest on TCRdb's processing, not on the authors' analysis. The sample has around 750,000 distinct CDR3 sequences on record, about 53% of them singletons. About 38% of the sample rests with the top ten.

In the germline V gene (reference sequence), CDR1 corresponds to MNHEY and CDR2 to SMNVEV. The CDR3 runs 14 residues from the cysteine to the phenylalanine. Kept here is only the CDR3 DNA, which spans 42 bases and is read in frame from base 1. The junction carries 16 bases between V and J, which are trimmed by 8 bases and 2 bases respectively. Sequences were obtained from blood. This TCR was sampled from a man of 80 years or more in good health. The sequence is built from TRBV27 and TRBJ2-7; TRBD2 is a possible D gene, resting on 6 matching bases. CDR3 loop: CASGLAGPPYEQYF. The nucleotide sequence reads as follows: TGTGCCAGCGGCCTTGCGGGGCCCCCCTACGAGCAGTACTTC.